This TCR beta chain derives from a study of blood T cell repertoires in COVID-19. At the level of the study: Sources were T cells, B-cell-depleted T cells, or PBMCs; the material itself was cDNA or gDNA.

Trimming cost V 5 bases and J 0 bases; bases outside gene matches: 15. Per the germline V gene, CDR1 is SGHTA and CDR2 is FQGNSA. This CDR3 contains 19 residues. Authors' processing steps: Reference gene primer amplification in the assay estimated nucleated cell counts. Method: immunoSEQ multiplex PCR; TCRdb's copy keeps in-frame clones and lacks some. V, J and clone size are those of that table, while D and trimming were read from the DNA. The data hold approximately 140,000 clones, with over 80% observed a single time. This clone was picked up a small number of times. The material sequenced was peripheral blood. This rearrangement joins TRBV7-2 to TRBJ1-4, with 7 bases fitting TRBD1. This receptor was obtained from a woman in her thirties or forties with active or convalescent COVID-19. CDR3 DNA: TGTGCCAGCAGCATCCGACAGGGAGCAAACCCCGCAACTAATGAAAAACTGTTTTTT. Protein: CASSIRQGANPATNEKLFF.